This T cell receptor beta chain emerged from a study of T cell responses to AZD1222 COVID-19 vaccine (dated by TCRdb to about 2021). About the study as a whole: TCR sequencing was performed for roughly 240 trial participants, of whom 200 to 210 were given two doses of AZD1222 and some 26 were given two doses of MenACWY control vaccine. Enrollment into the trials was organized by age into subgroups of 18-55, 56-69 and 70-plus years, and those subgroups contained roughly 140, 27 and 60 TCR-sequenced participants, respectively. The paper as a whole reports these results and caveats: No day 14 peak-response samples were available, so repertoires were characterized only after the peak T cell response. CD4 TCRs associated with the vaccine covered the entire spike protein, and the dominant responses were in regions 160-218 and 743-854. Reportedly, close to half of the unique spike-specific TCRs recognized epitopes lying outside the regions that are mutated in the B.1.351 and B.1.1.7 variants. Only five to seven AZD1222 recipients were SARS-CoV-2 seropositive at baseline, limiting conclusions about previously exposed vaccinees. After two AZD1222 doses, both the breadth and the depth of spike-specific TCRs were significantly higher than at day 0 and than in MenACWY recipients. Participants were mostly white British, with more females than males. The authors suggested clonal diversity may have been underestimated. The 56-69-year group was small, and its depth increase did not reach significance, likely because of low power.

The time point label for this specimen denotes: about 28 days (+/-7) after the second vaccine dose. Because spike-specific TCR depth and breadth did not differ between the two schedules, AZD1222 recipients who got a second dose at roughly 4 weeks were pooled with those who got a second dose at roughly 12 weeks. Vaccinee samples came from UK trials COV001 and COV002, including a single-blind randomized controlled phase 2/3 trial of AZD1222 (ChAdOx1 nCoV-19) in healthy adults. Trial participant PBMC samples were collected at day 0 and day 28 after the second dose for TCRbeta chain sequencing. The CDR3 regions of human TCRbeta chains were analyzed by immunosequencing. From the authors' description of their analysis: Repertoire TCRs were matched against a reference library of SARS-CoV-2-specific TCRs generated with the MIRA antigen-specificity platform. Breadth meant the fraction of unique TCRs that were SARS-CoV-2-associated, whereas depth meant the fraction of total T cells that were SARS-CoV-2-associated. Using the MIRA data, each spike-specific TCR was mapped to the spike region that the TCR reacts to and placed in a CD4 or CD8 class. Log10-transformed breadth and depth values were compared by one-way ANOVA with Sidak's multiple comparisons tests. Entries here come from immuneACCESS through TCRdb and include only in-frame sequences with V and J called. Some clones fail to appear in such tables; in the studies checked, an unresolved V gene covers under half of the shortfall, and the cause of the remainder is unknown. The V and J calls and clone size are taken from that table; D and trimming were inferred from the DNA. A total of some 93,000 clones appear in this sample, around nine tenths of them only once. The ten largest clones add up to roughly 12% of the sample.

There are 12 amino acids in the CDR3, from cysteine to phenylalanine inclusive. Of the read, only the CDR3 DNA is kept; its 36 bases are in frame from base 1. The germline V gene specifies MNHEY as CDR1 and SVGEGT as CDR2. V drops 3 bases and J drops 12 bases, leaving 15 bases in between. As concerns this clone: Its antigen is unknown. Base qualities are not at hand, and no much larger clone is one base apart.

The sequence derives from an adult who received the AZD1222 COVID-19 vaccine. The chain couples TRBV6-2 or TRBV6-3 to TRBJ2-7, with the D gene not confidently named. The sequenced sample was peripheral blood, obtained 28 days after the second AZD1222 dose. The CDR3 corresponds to CASSYPEMVGYF. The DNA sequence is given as TGTGCCAGCAGTTATCCGGAAATGGTAGGGTACTTC.